This record looks at one TCR beta chain sequence and its context. The germline V gene has CDR1 SGHDT and CDR2 YYEEEE. The CDR3 contains 15 residues. The V segment lost 2 bases and the J segment 2 bases; nucleotides outside the gene matches: 7. The sample belongs to a study of response to subunit inactivated influenza vaccine. From the RT-PCR reads, TCRdb called clonotypes with MiXCR, one entry per CDR3 protein. This sample has about 500,000 distinct CDR3 sequences, with roughly 13% found just once. This sequence originates from a man aged 50 or older who received an inactivated influenza vaccine. The J gene is TRBJ2-7, the V gene TRBV5-6; 7 nucleotides line up with TRBD1. The material was PBMCs from blood, obtained about 40 days after vaccination. The CDR3 region is CASSFWTGGTYEQYF. Here the CDR3 DNA reads TGTGCCAGCAGCTTCTGGACAGGTGGGACCTACGAGCAGTACTTC.